The 28 T cell receptor beta chains below all came from one sample that was sequenced in a study of early T cells in non-severe SARS-CoV-2 infection. TCRdb used MiXCR to reprocess the 5' RACE reads, holding one entry per CDR3 protein. This table holds approximately 66,000 distinct CDR3 sequences, approximately 13% found once. Sequencing was carried out using whole blood. Receptors originate from an adult who was a healthcare worker with PCR-confirmed SARS-CoV-2 infection or an uninfected control (not recorded which).

This sequence joins TRBV5-5 and TRBJ1-1; D possibly corresponds to TRBD1 (6 bases). CDR1 SGHKS and CDR2 YYEKEE come from the germline V gene (reference sequence). The CDR3 has 14 residues. V lost 3 bases to trimming and J lost 3 bases, with 12 bases between them. CDR3 sequence reads: CASSSYRVDTEAFF. CDR3 DNA sequence: TGTGCCAGCAGCTCGTACAGGGTAGACACTGAAGCTTTCTTT.

This clonotype was seen ten or more times. The rearrangement joins TRBV20-1 to TRBJ1-3; weak D call: TRBD1 (6 bases). There are 13 residues in the CDR3. V lost 6 bases and J lost 0, with 9 bases in between. Looked up from germline, CDR1 is DFQATT and CDR2 is SNEGSKA (reference sequence). The CDR3 DNA reads TGCAGTGCCAGGGGACTCTCTGGAAACACCATATATTTT. This sequence encodes CSARGLSGNTIYF.

This clonotype was detected ten times or more. The genes are TRBV29-1 and TRBJ1-5; the D gene is possibly TRBD1 (6 bases). Trimming stripped 7 bases from V and 0 bases from J, with 10 bases between. The CDR3 runs 13 residues. Germline CDR1 and CDR2: SQVTM and ANQGSEA. The CDR3 DNA is TGCAGCGCTCTGACAGGTAGCAATCAGCCCCAGCATTTT. This encodes CSALTGSNQPQHF.

This clonotype was picked up a small number of times. The CDR3 DNA is TGCAGTGCCGCGGACAACAGGGCTACCTACGAGCAGTACTTC. The encoded protein is CSAADNRATYEQYF. The chain carries TRBV20-1 and TRBJ2-7; tentative D call: TRBD1 (6 bases). The length of the CDR3 is 14 residues. V was cut by 6 bases and J by 2 bases, with 17 bases left in between. In germline, CDR1 is DFQATT, CDR2 SNEGSKA (reference sequence).

This clonotype has at least ten counts. This chain links TRBV6-1 with TRBJ1-2, with 8 positions matching TRBD1. Unmatched junction bases numbered 6, after V lost 4 bases and J lost 8 bases. Germline V gene lookup returns CDR1 MNHNS and CDR2 SASEGT. This CDR3 is built from 13 residues. The CDR3 loop reads CASSVRTGFGYTF. CDR3 sequence (DNA): TGTGCCAGCAGTGTTCGGACAGGGTTCGGCTACACCTTC.

In this sample, this clonotype turned up many times. The chain has TRBV15 and TRBJ2-7; 7 nucleotides line up with TRBD1. Germline trimming cut 0 bases from V and 2 bases from J; bases unmatched to any gene: 7. Germline lookup yields CDR1 LNHNV and CDR2 YYDKDF (reference sequence). The CDR3 has 16 amino acids. The CDR3 nucleotides read TGTGCCACCAGCAGAGATCTAGGACAGGCCCCCTACGAGCAGTACTTC. This gives the protein CATSRDLGQAPYEQYF.

The rearrangement uses TRBV25-1 and TRBJ2-3, with 8 bases that match TRBD1. Germline V lookup: CDR1 MGHDK, CDR2 SYGVNS. V shed 5 bases and J 5 bases; nucleotides not matched to a gene: 9. The CDR3 loop spans 15 amino acids. The CDR3, as DNA: TGTGCCAGCAGTCACACGACAGGGGCCGTAGATACGCAGTATTTT. The encoded protein is CASSHTTGAVDTQYF.

The CDR3, as DNA: TGTGCCAGCAGTTTATCGGTAGGGCGGAATGAGCAGTTCTTC. Translating it yields CASSLSVGRNEQFF. The chain joins TRBV12-3 or TRBV12-4 to TRBJ2-1; D gene uncertain. The CDR3 totals 14 residues. Trimming removed 2 bases from V and 7 bases from J, with 12 bases in between.

The genes are TRBV24-1 and TRBJ2-2; D gene unclear. Per germline, CDR1 KGHDR and CDR2 SFDVKD. With 3 bases removed from V and 7 bases from J, the gap between germline ends came to 8 bases. The CDR3 is made up of 13 amino acids. The DNA for the CDR3 is TGTGCCACCAGTGATCCCGGCCGCGGGGAGCTGTTTTTT. Translated: CATSDPGRGELFF.

This clonotype was counted only a few times. This chain uses TRBV5-6 with TRBJ2-7, with D possibly being TRBD2 (5 bases). Germline assignment: CDR1 SGHDT and CDR2 YYEEEE. V was clipped by 0 bases and J by 5 bases, with 12 bases between them. The CDR3 sequence is 14 residues long. The CDR3 sequence: CASSLGRYLDEQYF. CDR3 nucleotides: TGTGCCAGCAGCTTGGGGAGGTACCTCGACGAGCAGTACTTC. Full variable domain (missing parts from reference TRBV5-6 and TRBJ2-7): DAGVTQSPTHLIKTRGQQVTLRCSPKSGHDTVSWYQQALGQGPQFIFQYYEEEERQRGNFPDRFSGHQFPNYSSELNVNALLLGDSALYLCASSLGRYLDEQYFGPGTRLTVT.

V gene TRBV20-1 combines with J gene TRBJ1-1, with D possibly matching TRBD1 (6 bases). Trimming left V 7 bases short and J 3 bases short, with 15 bases between. CDR1 is DFQATT, CDR2 SNEGSKA, per germline (reference sequence). CDR3 length: 13 residues. The CDR3 DNA follows: TGCAGTGGGACACCAGGGGTGGACACTGAAGCTTTCTTT. Translating gives CSGTPGVDTEAFF.

This rearrangement joins TRBV10-3 to TRBJ2-3, with D possibly being TRBD2 (6 bases). Between the trimmed V and J ends, which lost 6 bases and 1 base, there was a span of 8 bases. Looked up from germline, CDR1 is ENHRY and CDR2 is SYGVKD. CDR3 length: 13 amino acids. Written as DNA, the CDR3 is TGTGCCATCAGAATAGCGGGCACAGATACGCAGTATTTT. It encodes CAIRIAGTDTQYF.

This clonotype was detected only a few times. V and J are TRBV2 and TRBJ2-3; 12 bases agree with TRBD2. The germline gives CDR1 SNHLY, CDR2 FYNNEI. The ends lost 4 bases at V and 4 bases at J; junction bases unmatched: 9. The CDR3 is 17 amino acids. Here the CDR3 reads CASSARLAGAFADTQYF. DNA of the CDR3: TGTGCCAGCAGTGCTCGACTAGCGGGGGCCTTTGCAGATACGCAGTATTTT. Based on the CDR3 plus reference TRBV2 and TRBJ2-3, the full variable domain is EPEVTQTPSHQVTQMGQEVILRCVPISNHLYFYWYRQILGQKVEFLVSFYNNEISEKSEIFDDQFSVERPDGSNFTLKIRSTKLEDSAMYFCASSARLAGAFADTQYFGPGTRLTVL.

This clonotype came up a few times. V and J are TRBV5-4 and TRBJ2-5; 8 positions match TRBD2. With 0 bases clipped from V and 5 bases from J, the junction kept 6 bases outside the gene matches. CDR1 and CDR2 from the germline V gene are SGHNT and YYREEE (reference sequence). The CDR3 has 15 amino acids. CDR3 DNA sequence: TGTGCCAGCAGCTTGGGCGGTAGCGGGGCGGAGACCCAGTACTTC. Its protein is CASSLGGSGAETQYF.

This clonotype was counted a few times. The chain joins TRBV6-2 or TRBV6-3 to TRBJ2-4; D tentatively reads TRBD1 or TRBD2 (5 bases each). Trimming removed 3 bases from V and 6 bases from J, with 12 bases in between. This CDR3 is 14 amino acids long. Germline assignment: CDR1 MNHEY and CDR2 SVGEGT. As DNA, the CDR3 is TGTGCCAGCAGTTATACCGGGACCCTAAACATTCAGTACTTC. Its translation is CASSYTGTLNIQYF.

This clonotype was counted ten times or more. The V call is TRBV29-1, the J call TRBJ1-5; no reliable D call. V lost 7 bases, J lost 0 bases, and 7 bases lay in between. Germline V gives CDR1 SQVTM, CDR2 ANQGSEA. The CDR3 has 12 amino acids. In DNA, the CDR3 is TGCAGCGGTGATTATAGCAATCAGCCCCAGCATTTT. Protein sequence: CSGDYSNQPQHF.

This clonotype was recorded many times. This chain links TRBV6-5 with TRBJ1-6; 7 nucleotides match TRBD1. V lost 10 bases to trimming and J lost 0 bases; unmatched junction nucleotides: 6. The germline gives CDR1 MNHEY, CDR2 SVGAGI. The CDR3 is made up of 15 amino acids. The CDR3 bases are TGTGCCACCAGGACAGGAAGCTCCTATAATTCACCCCTCCACTTT. Residues: CATRTGSSYNSPLHF.

This clonotype is labeled medium-sized. The rearrangement links TRBV5-6 to TRBJ2-1; 9 bases are a match to TRBD1. The germline gives CDR1 SGHDT, CDR2 YYEEEE. The CDR3 runs to 14 residues. After removal of 3 bases from V and 7 bases from J, the junction contained 5 bases not matched to a gene. This CDR3 reads CASSWGTGRNEQFF. CDR3 bases: TGTGCCAGCAGCTGGGGGACAGGGAGAAATGAGCAGTTCTTC.

The sample holds many counts of this clonotype. V is TRBV29-1 and J is TRBJ2-3; D tentatively fits TRBD1 or TRBD2 (5 bases each). In germline, CDR1 is SQVTM, CDR2 ANQGSEA. The V end was cut by 3 bases, the J end by 0 bases, with 13 bases between. CDR3 length equals 15 residues. CDR3 sequence: CSVELGTRSTDTQYF. The CDR3 coding sequence is TGCAGCGTTGAGCTGGGGACGCGGAGCACAGATACGCAGTATTTT.

This clonotype was seen ten or more times. V usage is TRBV7-2 and J usage is TRBJ2-7, with 9 bases lining up with TRBD1. The CDR3 contains 14 residues. CDR1 is SGHTA and CDR2 is FQGNSA in the germline V gene. V trimming: 5 bases; J trimming: 6 bases; junction bases outside the gene matches: 8. CDR3 nucleotide sequence: TGTGCCAGCAGCGCGGGACAGGGACCCCGCGAGCAGTACTTC. Protein product: CASSAGQGPREQYF.

The J gene is TRBJ1-2, the V gene TRBV2; D is unclear. The CDR3 has 13 amino acids. Germline V lookup: CDR1 SNHLY, CDR2 FYNNEI. V was shortened by 3 bases and J by 8 bases, with 13 bases between the two germline ends. CDR3 loop: CASSDRLSSGYTF. The CDR3 nucleotides are TGTGCCAGCAGTGATAGGCTGTCTTCGGGCTACACCTTC.

This clonotype turned up a few times. The genes are TRBV9 and TRBJ2-7; 7 bases are a match to TRBD1. CDR1 SGDLS and CDR2 YYNGEE come from the germline V gene. The J segment lost 5 bases and the V segment lost 2 bases, leaving 7 bases of the junction unmatched. The CDR3 has 14 residues. CDR3 region: CASSVRDSDDEQYF. CDR3 DNA sequence: TGTGCCAGCAGCGTCCGGGACAGCGACGACGAGCAGTACTTC. Full variable domain (outside the CDR3, taken from reference TRBV9 and TRBJ2-7): DSGVTQTPKHLITATGQRVTLRCSPRSGDLSVYWYQQSLDQGLQFLIQYYNGEERAKGNILERFSAQQFPDLHSELNLSSLELGDSALYFCASSVRDSDDEQYFGPGTRLTVT.

CDR3 nucleotide sequence: TGCAGCGTCGCGAGAGGAAGCGAGACCCAGTACTTC. Amino acids: CSVARGSETQYF. The chain recombines TRBV29-1 with TRBJ2-5; D uncertain. The V end was cut by 6 bases, the J end by 5 bases, with 13 bases between. Germline V gene lookup returns CDR1 SQVTM and CDR2 ANQGSEA. The CDR3 is 12 residues long.

This clonotype was detected ten times or more. The gene calls are TRBV7-9 and TRBJ2-1; D is uncertain. The CDR3 contains 19 residues. Per the germline V gene, CDR1 is SEHNR and CDR2 is FQNEAQ (reference sequence). Trimming removed 6 bases from V and 4 bases from J, with 28 bases in between. The CDR3 sequence is CASRPNNEKSLSGYNEQFF. DNA for the CDR3: TGTGCCAGCAGGCCTAACAACGAGAAAAGCCTCTCCGGTTACAATGAGCAGTTCTTC.

This clonotype was observed a few times. The genes are TRBV11-2 and TRBJ1-1; D call uncertain. Trimming pared 5 bases from V and 11 bases from J, leaving 18 bases between. The CDR3 totals 13 residues. Germline CDR1 and CDR2: SGHAT and FQNNGV. CDR3 region: CASSLSRGSGAFF. DNA of the CDR3: TGTGCCAGCAGCCTTTCCCGGGGTTCGGGGGCTTTCTTT. The variable domain in full, completed from reference TRBV11-2 and TRBJ1-1, reads EAGVAQSPRYKIIEKRQSVAFWCNPISGHATLYWYQQILGQGPKLLIQFQNNGVVDDSQLPKDRFSAERLKGVDSTLKIQPAKLEDSAVYLCASSLSRGSGAFFGQGTRLTVV.

This clonotype has ten or more counts. V usage is TRBV7-8 and J usage is TRBJ2-7; possibly TRBD2 for D (6 bases). The germline V gene encodes CDR1 SGHVS and CDR2 FQNEAQ. V was cut by 5 bases and J by 5 bases, with 13 bases left in between. CDR3 length: 13 amino acids. Written as DNA, the CDR3 is TGTGCCAGCAGCGTAGGAGGGTTTAACGAGCAGTACTTC. This encodes CASSVGGFNEQYF. Full variable domain (missing parts from reference TRBV7-8 and TRBJ2-7): GAGVSQSPRYKVAKRGQDVALRCDPISGHVSLFWYQQALGQGPEFLTYFQNEAQLDKSGLPSDRFFAERPEGSVSTLKIQRTQQEDSAVYLCASSVGGFNEQYFGPGTRLTVT.

This clonotype was seen repeatedly, ten times or more. The chain joins TRBV19 to TRBJ2-6; D is uncertain. The V end was cut by 1 base, the J end by 2 bases, with 6 bases between. The germline V gene has CDR1 LNHDA and CDR2 SQIVND (reference sequence). The length of the CDR3 is 15 residues. Written as DNA, the CDR3 is TGTGCCAGTAGTATAGGTATCCCTGGGGCCAACGTCCTGACTTTC. Protein: CASSIGIPGANVLTF.

The rearrangement links TRBV28 to TRBJ1-2, with D hard to call. CDR3 length equals 14 residues. Germline V CDR1 and CDR2: MDHEN, SYDVKM. Between the trimmed V and J ends, which lost 5 bases and 2 bases, there was a span of 12 bases. Here the CDR3 reads CASSNQRQNYGYTF. The DNA for the CDR3 is TGTGCCAGCAGTAACCAAAGGCAGAACTATGGCTACACCTTC.